Listed below are T cell receptor beta chains from one sample, sequenced in a study of shared clonotypes between healthy human individuals. The data were produced by immunoSEQ multiplex PCR, yet TCRdb's version contains in-frame clones alone and is incomplete. The sample yields more than 900,000 clones, 70% to 80% seen once. Material for sequencing was memory CD4+ T cells from PBMCs. Receptors were obtained from a man younger than 35 in good health. Some clones in this sample may be carry-over from other donors' samples. Both conserved end residues are part of each CDR3. The D gene is left open where the match is weak. A row's size may be missing; if present it is once, few, many or a size class.

v_gene,abundance,len,j_gene,d_gene,CDR3aa,CDR3nt
TRBV5-1,NA,15,TRBJ2-5,NA,CASSLERSFQETQYF,TGCGCCAGCAGCTTGGAACGGTCCTTTCAAGAGACCCAGTACTTC
TRBV7-2,NA,14,TRBJ2-7,NA,CAGSLDSGPREQYF,TGTGCCGGCAGCTTGGACTCGGGCCCTAGGGAGCAGTACTTC
TRBV28,NA,13,TRBJ2-5,NA,CASSPYTRVGWYF,TGTGCCAGCAGTCCCTATACTAGGGTGGGGTGGTACTTC
TRBV4-1,NA,19,TRBJ2-5,TRBD2,CASSQDITGGRRFQETQYF,TGCGCCAGCAGCCAAGATATTACGGGGGGGCGCAGGTTCCAAGAGACCCAGTACTTC
TRBV6-1,NA,12,TRBJ1-5,NA,CASKGPNVPQHF,TGTGCCAGCAAAGGGCCCAATGTTCCCCAGCATTTT
TRBV27,NA,16,TRBJ2-1,NA,CASSSPRGSSYNEQFF,TGTGCCAGCAGTTCTCCCCGGGGTAGCTCCTACAATGAGCAGTTCTTC
TRBV11-2,NA,15,TRBJ2-7,TRBD1,CASSLDLGQAGEQYF,TGTGCCAGCAGCTTAGATTTGGGACAGGCGGGCGAGCAGTACTTC
TRBV11-2,many,15,TRBJ2-1,NA,CASSLGAGLNNEQFF,TGTGCCAGCAGCTTAGGGGCGGGGTTGAACAATGAGCAGTTCTTC
TRBV5-4,NA,13,TRBJ2-4,TRBD1,CASRKTGSHIQYF,TGTGCCAGCAGGAAGACAGGGTCCCACATTCAGTACTTC
TRBV5-6,NA,15,TRBJ2-2,TRBD1,CASSPGTGGPGELFF,TGTGCCAGCAGCCCCGGGACAGGGGGCCCCGGGGAGCTGTTTTTT
TRBV28,NA,11,TRBJ1-2,NA,CASEMGYGYTF,TGTGCCAGCGAAATGGGTTATGGCTACACCTTC
TRBV5-5,NA,15,TRBJ2-1,NA,CASSPQGLARNEQFF,TGTGCCAGCAGCCCGCAGGGGCTAGCGCGCAATGAGCAGTTCTTC
TRBV7-8,NA,14,TRBJ1-1,NA,CASSPPARQNEAFF,TGTGCCAGCAGCCCTCCCGCGAGACAGAATGAAGCTTTCTTT
TRBV4-2,NA,16,TRBJ2-7,NA,CASSQDGDRYEYEQYF,TGTGCCAGCAGCCAAGATGGAGACAGGTACGAATACGAGCAGTACTTC
TRBV7-9,NA,15,TRBJ2-3,NA,CASSATGGGTDTQYF,TGTGCCAGCAGCGCAACCGGAGGTGGCACAGATACGCAGTATTTT
TRBV7-9,NA,13,TRBJ2-3,TRBD2,CASTRGIADTQYF,TGTGCCAGCACGCGGGGGATCGCGGATACGCAGTATTTT
TRBV18,NA,13,TRBJ1-1,NA,CASSPSGNTEAFF,TGTGCCAGCTCACCATCAGGGAACACTGAAGCTTTCTTT
TRBV28,many,13,TRBJ1-2,TRBD1,CASSRQGLSGYTF,TGTGCCAGCAGTAGACAGGGGTTGAGCGGCTACACCTTC
TRBV18,NA,15,TRBJ1-2,NA,CASSPRDGANYGYTF,TGTGCCAGCTCACCTCGAGATGGGGCGAACTATGGCTACACCTTC
TRBV19,few,16,TRBJ1-3,NA,CASSMGSVRSGNTIYF,TGTGCCAGTAGTATGGGATCAGTCCGCTCTGGAAACACCATATATTTT
TRBV7-2,few,13,TRBJ1-2,NA,CASSLRRGAGYTF,TGTGCCAGCAGCTTGAGGAGAGGTGCTGGCTACACCTTC
TRBV5-8,NA,14,TRBJ1-2,NA,CASSLAGFNYGYTF,TGTGCCAGCAGCTTGGCCGGCTTTAACTATGGCTACACCTTC
TRBV5-4,NA,13,TRBJ1-1,NA,CASSLVVGTEAFF,TGTGCCAGCAGCTTGGTGGTGGGAACTGAAGCTTTCTTT
TRBV6-1,NA,17,TRBJ1-2,TRBD1,CASSGSEGAGTVYGYTF,TGTGCCAGCAGTGGGTCGGAAGGAGCCGGGACAGTCTATGGCTACACCTTC
TRBV6-6,NA,13,TRBJ2-7,NA,CASNSRGGYEQYF,TGTGCCAGCAACTCGAGGGGGGGCTACGAGCAGTACTTC
TRBV27,NA,14,TRBJ1-2,NA,CASSSDGWGYGYTF,TGTGCCAGCAGCTCGGACGGCTGGGGCTATGGCTACACCTTC
TRBV7-8,NA,16,TRBJ1-5,NA,CASSSVMRWSNQPQHF,TGTGCCAGCAGTTCCGTCATGCGCTGGAGCAATCAGCCCCAGCATTTT
TRBV10-3,NA,16,TRBJ1-3,NA,CAISESIWGGRNTIYF,TGTGCCATCAGTGAGTCTATCTGGGGCGGGCGAAACACCATATATTTT
TRBV29-1,NA,13,TRBJ2-3,NA,CSVARGSTDTQYF,TGCAGCGTGGCCCGAGGGAGCACAGATACGCAGTATTTT
TRBV18,few,16,TRBJ2-1,TRBD2,CASSLSSAAGAGEQFF,TGTGCCAGCTCATTGTCCTCAGCAGCGGGAGCTGGAGAGCAGTTCTTC
TRBV5-1,NA,15,TRBJ2-2,NA,CASSWRGRDTGELFF,TGCGCCAGCAGTTGGCGGGGTAGAGACACCGGGGAGCTGTTTTTT
TRBV15,NA,15,TRBJ1-5,NA,CATNTGGLTHQPQHF,TGTGCCACCAACACCGGGGGGCTAACTCATCAGCCCCAGCATTTT
TRBV5-8,NA,11,TRBJ1-2,NA,CASSFQVGYTF,TGTGCCAGCAGCTTTCAAGTTGGCTACACCTTC
TRBV15,once,19,TRBJ2-7,TRBD1,CATSSDQTGRGTGLVGQYF,TGTGCCACCAGCAGTGATCAAACGGGCCGGGGGACAGGGTTAGTCGGGCAGTACTTC
TRBV28,few,14,TRBJ1-6,TRBD1,CASSSTGTNSPLHF,TGTGCCAGCAGTTCGACAGGGACTAATTCACCCCTCCACTTT
TRBV2,NA,14,TRBJ2-7,NA,CASSLPASPYEQYF,TGTGCCAGCAGTCTTCCGGCCAGTCCCTACGAGCAGTACTTC
TRBV11-2,NA,15,TRBJ2-1,NA,CASSATGGLYNEQFF,TGTGCCAGCAGCGCGACAGGCGGCCTCTACAATGAGCAGTTCTTC
TRBV5-1,NA,15,TRBJ2-1,TRBD2,CASSRTGTSSNEQFF,TGCGCCAGCAGCCGCACCGGGACTAGCTCCAATGAGCAGTTCTTC
TRBV9,NA,17,TRBJ2-1,NA,CASSKRLGASSYNEQFF,TGTGCCAGCAGCAAACGACTAGGTGCTTCTTCATACAATGAGCAGTTCTTC
TRBV5-1,NA,17,TRBJ2-1,TRBD2,CASSLAPTSGSGNEQFF,TGCGCCAGCAGCTTGGCCCCAACTAGCGGGAGCGGCAATGAGCAGTTCTTC
TRBV6-5,once,16,TRBJ2-1,TRBD2,CASSWVTSGAYNEQFF,TGTGCCAGCAGTTGGGTTACTAGCGGGGCCTACAATGAGCAGTTCTTC
TRBV30,NA,13,TRBJ1-4,TRBD1,CAWSGDRGEKLFF,TGTGCCTGGAGTGGGGACAGGGGGGAAAAACTGTTTTTT
TRBV6-1,NA,15,TRBJ2-1,TRBD2,CASTLGLAVYNEQFF,TGTGCCAGCACCCTAGGACTAGCGGTCTACAATGAGCAGTTCTTC
TRBV6-4,NA,15,TRBJ2-1,NA,CASSEIGTGRNEQFF,TGTGCCAGCAGTGAAATAGGGACCGGCCGCAATGAGCAGTTCTTC
TRBV21-1,NA,13,TRBJ2-7,NA,CAAGYARSYEQYF,TGTGCCGCAGGGTACGCGCGGTCCTACGAGCAGTACTTC